This is a list of T cell receptor beta chains from one sample in a study of PD-1 blockade in classical Hodgkin lymphoma. Clones were sequenced by immunoSEQ multiplex PCR, and TCRdb holds only the in-frame ones, with some missing. The profile shows 9,500 to 12,000 clones, approximately 84% of them singletons. Sequences were derived from CD8+ T cells from blood, sampled at baseline. Receptors originate from a human donor with classical Hodgkin lymphoma. Each CDR3 is given with its conserved first and last residue. Fields, in order: D gene, J gene, clone size, V gene, CDR3 protein, CDR3 DNA. D genes are given only for firm matches. Only part of the rows carry a size: once, few, many, or a class if the clone is expanded.

TRBD2,TRBJ2-5,.,TRBV6-1,CASSEGLAGRETQYF,TGTGCCAGCAGTGAAGGACTAGCGGGAAGGGAGACCCAGTACTTC
.,TRBJ2-7,.,TRBV4-3,CASSKYLVDEQYF,TGCGCCAGCAGCAAGTACCTCGTGGACGAGCAGTACTTC
.,TRBJ2-7,.,TRBV27,CASSLSSVHEQYF,TGTGCCAGCAGTTTATCGAGCGTCCACGAGCAGTACTTC
.,TRBJ2-3,once,TRBV2,CASSGGADTQYF,TGTGCCAGCAGCGGCGGGGCAGATACGCAGTATTTT
.,TRBJ2-7,.,TRBV19,CASSIVTANFYEQYF,TGTGCCAGTAGTATAGTAACCGCCAATTTCTACGAGCAGTACTTC
.,TRBJ2-7,.,TRBV20-1,CSARDGPGQF,TGCAGTGCTAGGGACGGCCCGGGGCAGTTC
TRBD2,TRBJ2-5,.,TRBV5-1,CASSFPKTSGSYQETQYF,TGCGCCAGCAGCTTCCCCAAAACTAGCGGGAGTTACCAAGAGACCCAGTACTTC
TRBD2,TRBJ2-7,.,TRBV10-2,CASREETSLFYEQYF,TGCGCCAGCAGGGAAGAGACTAGCCTCTTTTACGAGCAGTACTTC
TRBD1,TRBJ2-7,.,TRBV10-3,CAISEGTGVLGEQYF,TGTGCCATCAGTGAGGGGACAGGGGTATTAGGCGAGCAGTACTTC
.,TRBJ1-1,.,TRBV7-6,CASSLGQNTEAFF,TGTGCCAGCAGCTTAGGGCAGAACACTGAAGCTTTCTTT
.,TRBJ2-1,.,TRBV5-6,CASSFWGYGNEQFF,TGTGCCAGCAGCTTCTGGGGGTACGGTAATGAGCAGTTCTTC
.,TRBJ1-1,.,TRBV19,CASSWRSPNTEAFF,TGTGCCAGTAGTTGGCGTTCCCCGAACACTGAAGCTTTCTTT
.,TRBJ2-1,.,TRBV2,CASPGTYYNEQFF,TGTGCCAGCCCTGGGACTTACTACAATGAGCAGTTCTTC
TRBD1,TRBJ1-4,.,TRBV11-2,CASSLMAGGVEKLFF,TGTGCCAGCAGCCTTATGGCAGGGGGCGTTGAAAAACTGTTTTTT
.,TRBJ1-2,.,TRBV6-6,CASSLLDSYGYTF,TGTGCCAGCAGTTTATTGGACAGCTATGGCTACACCTTC